These 14 T cell receptor beta chains came from one sample sequenced in a study of read filtering for tumor transcriptome and immune sequencing. The library was built from about 400 ng RNA with molecular barcoded adaptors for alpha/delta and beta/gamma chains. A single record per CDR3 protein comes from TCRdb applying MiXCR to the reads. The profile shows roughly 25,000 distinct CDR3 sequences, approximately 15% of them singletons. Sequenced material: a population of CD138-negative cells sorted from bone marrow. Receptor source: a donor at least 40 years old with multiple myeloma.

This clonotype was seen repeatedly, ten times or more. The chain joins TRBV20-1 to TRBJ2-3, with 8 nucleotides matching TRBD2. The V and J ends lost 0 bases and 1 base, in that order; junction bases with no gene match: 3. Germline V CDR1 and CDR2: DFQATT, SNEGSKA (reference sequence). The CDR3 runs 15 residues. The CDR3 coding sequence is TGCAGTGCTAGAGATCTCGGGAGGGGCACAGATACGCAGTATTTT. Translated: CSARDLGRGTDTQYF.

This clonotype was detected ten times or more. V and J are TRBV27 and TRBJ2-7, with D hard to call. Trimming removed 0 bases from V and 4 bases from J, with 16 bases in between. The CDR3 totals 16 residues. Germline V gene lookup returns CDR1 MNHEY and CDR2 SMNVEV (reference sequence). For the CDR3, the DNA is TGTGCCAGCAGTTTATCGCAGGCGGCTTTGGGGTACGAGCAGTACTTC. Protein: CASSLSQAALGYEQYF.

This clonotype was detected a few times. CDR3: CASSPRLAIVKEQFF. CDR3 coding DNA: TGTGCCAGCAGCCCTAGACTAGCCATCGTAAAGGAGCAGTTCTTC. The chain is built from TRBV9 and TRBJ2-1; TRBD2 aligns across 7 bases. Germline CDR1 SGDLS, CDR2 YYNGEE. The CDR3 length is 15 residues. The ends lost 4 bases at V and 10 bases at J; junction bases unmatched: 14.

This clonotype was observed at least ten times. The chain uses TRBV18 and TRBJ2-4; a weak D match, TRBD1 (5 bases). With 0 bases removed from V and 6 bases from J, the gap between germline ends came to 6 bases. CDR1 is KGHSH, CDR2 LQKENI, per germline. This CDR3 spans 13 amino acids. The CDR3 DNA reads as TGTGCCAGCTCACCACCGACAGTAAACATTCAGTACTTC. Translating gives CASSPPTVNIQYF.

Note on this clonotype: The germline gene is not matched at one end of the junction; a read error may be the cause. This chain links TRBV30 with TRBJ2-2; 10 positions agree with TRBD1. The CDR3 totals 21 residues. Germline V gene sequence: CDR1 GTSNPN, CDR2 SVGIG (reference sequence). The CDR3 is CAWSRPNLVPGQGRSTGGLFF. The DNA for the CDR3 is TGTGCCTGGAGTCGCCCAAACCTCGTCCCGGGACAGGGGCGGAGCACCGGGGGGCTGTTTTTT.

This clonotype was counted at least ten times. This may be a read error: a much more frequent sequence differs by one nucleotide. The chain recombines TRBV6-6 with TRBJ2-3; TRBD2 might be the D (6 bases). V gave up 4 bases and J gave up 1 base, with 12 bases separating them. This CDR3 contains 15 residues. CDR1 is MNHNY and CDR2 is SVGAGI in the germline V gene (reference sequence). CDR3 nucleotides: TGTGCCAGCAGTTTAGGTGGCGGGGGCACAGATACGCAGTATTTT. Its protein is CASSLGGGGTDTQYF.

This clonotype appeared many times. The chain couples TRBV15 to TRBJ2-1, with 7 bases identical to TRBD1. CDR1 is LNHNV and CDR2 is YYDKDF in the germline V gene (reference sequence). The CDR3 contains 14 residues. J lost 4 bases, V lost 0 bases, and 0 bases had no gene match. Written as DNA, the CDR3 is TGTGCCACCAGCAGAGAGACAGGGTACAATGAGCAGTTCTTC. It translates to CATSRETGYNEQFF.

This sequence joins TRBV2 and TRBJ2-1, with D possibly matching TRBD2 (6 bases). The CDR3 contains 15 residues. The V and J ends lost 4 bases and 9 bases respectively, with 19 bases between them. Germline V CDR1 and CDR2: SNHLY, FYNNEI. The CDR3 bases are TGTGCCAGCAGTGCCGGGACTGGCGGAGTCTTTGAGCAGTTCTTC. This gives the protein CASSAGTGGVFEQFF.

This clonotype was observed many times. The rearrangement uses TRBV29-1 and TRBJ2-5; unclear D gene. Germline CDR1 is SQVTM and CDR2 is ANQGSEA. With 3 bases removed from V and 10 bases from J, the gap between germline ends came to 3 bases. The CDR3 covers 8 residues. DNA for the CDR3: TGCAGCGTTGAGGACCAGTACTTC. Translated, it gives CSVEDQYF.

This clonotype was observed many times. The chain uses TRBV10-3 and TRBJ1-4; 7 bases fit TRBD1. Trimming at V came to 6 bases and at J to 5 bases, leaving 6 bases not matched to a gene. Looked up from germline, CDR1 is ENHRY and CDR2 is SYGVKD. The CDR3 is 14 amino acids. The CDR3 nucleotides are TGTGCCATCAGACCGACAGGGACCAATGAAAAACTGTTTTTT. This codes for CAIRPTGTNEKLFF.

This clonotype was observed at least ten times. V usage is TRBV2 and J usage is TRBJ2-3; 8 bases match TRBD1. Losses at the gene ends were 6 bases for V and 3 bases for J; bases not matched to a gene: 8. Germline V gives CDR1 SNHLY, CDR2 FYNNEI. This CDR3 contains 15 residues. The CDR3 reads CASRGRDRRTDTQYF. The CDR3 DNA follows: TGTGCCAGCAGGGGCCGGGACAGGCGGACAGATACGCAGTATTTT.

This clonotype was observed many times. The rearrangement joins TRBV2 to TRBJ2-5; 9 bases line up with TRBD1. CDR1 is SNHLY and CDR2 is FYNNEI in the germline V gene. CDR3 length: 16 amino acids. The V and J ends lost 2 bases and 4 bases, in that order; junction bases with no gene match: 8. DNA of the CDR3: TGTGCCAGCAGTGAATATCGAGGGACAGGGACAGAGACCCAGTACTTC. Protein sequence: CASSEYRGTGTETQYF.

This clonotype was seen many times. The chain combines TRBV9 with TRBJ2-2; D possibly corresponds to TRBD2 (5 bases). Germline V lookup: CDR1 SGDLS, CDR2 YYNGEE. The CDR3 extends over 16 amino acids. The ends were cut back, 0 bases at V and 3 bases at J, with 12 bases in the middle. The CDR3 region is CASSVDGAADTGELFF. Written as DNA, the CDR3 is TGTGCCAGCAGCGTAGATGGAGCGGCGGACACCGGGGAGCTGTTTTTT.

As to this clonotype: The CDR3 ends on some other residue instead of the conserved phenylalanine or tryptophan, so this is likely a read error. No DNA is shown, since the ends of the CDR3 on it are uncertain; the CDR3 is the one TCRdb lists. The chain has TRBV11-2 and TRBJ2-1; the D segment call TRBD2 is taken from the table without a DNA check. From its first to its last residue, the CDR3 has 14 amino acids. CDR1 is SGHAT and CDR2 is FQNNGV in the germline V gene. CDR3 in amino acids: CASSVGGTWNEQIY.